These 5 T cell receptor beta chains originate from one sample sequenced in a study of blood T cell repertoires in COVID-19. This table comes from immunoSEQ multiplex PCR, and its TCRdb copy is limited to in-frame clones, with some not included. Here the sample spans roughly 290,000 clones, roughly 90% being singletons. Specimen: peripheral blood. These receptors originate from a woman aged 55-75 years with acute or convalescent COVID-19.

This sequence joins TRBV30 and TRBJ1-4, with 7 nucleotides matching TRBD1. CDR3 size: 16 residues. Germline CDR1 GTSNPN, CDR2 SVGIG (reference sequence). J lost 6 bases, V lost 2 bases, and 12 bases had no gene match. The DNA of the CDR3 is TGTGCCTGGAGTTCTTCCCTACAGGGGCGGGATGAAAAACTGTTTTTT. Encoded protein: CAWSSSLQGRDEKLFF.

The chain links TRBV7-9 to TRBJ1-2; 7 positions match TRBD1. Germline trimming cut 5 bases from V and 3 bases from J; bases unmatched to any gene: 3. CDR3 length equals 13 residues. Germline loops: CDR1 SEHNR, CDR2 FQNEAQ (reference sequence). In DNA form, the CDR3 reads TGTGCCAGCAGCCTAGGGACAGACTATGGCTACACCTTC. Translated, it gives CASSLGTDYGYTF.

The chain employs TRBV27 and TRBJ1-2; the D gene is possibly TRBD1 (6 bases). Trimming took 10 bases from V and 3 from J, leaving 18 bases between them. CDR3 length equals 14 residues. Germline CDR1 reads MNHEY; CDR2 reads SMNVEV (reference sequence). CDR3 in amino acids: CATRRQGMDYGYTF. In DNA, the CDR3 is TGTGCCACCAGACGGCAGGGGATGGACTATGGCTACACCTTC.

This chain uses TRBV11-2 with TRBJ2-2; D is possibly TRBD2 (5 bases). Germline V lookup: CDR1 SGHAT, CDR2 FQNNGV. The CDR3 extends over 16 amino acids. The ends were cut back, 2 bases at V and 7 bases at J, with 17 bases in the middle. The chain's CDR3 is CASSLWSGGVDGELFF. The CDR3 DNA is TGTGCCAGCAGCTTATGGAGCGGAGGAGTCGACGGGGAGCTGTTTTTT.

This chain's CDR3 is CASSQGAGNTIYF. The CDR3 DNA follows: TGTGCCAGCAGCCAAGGAGCTGGAAACACCATATATTTT. The chain uses TRBV4-2 and TRBJ1-3; D call uncertain. The CDR3 totals 13 residues. Trimming cost V 1 base and J 2 bases, with 3 bases left between them. Per the germline V gene, CDR1 is LGHNA and CDR2 is YNFKEQ.